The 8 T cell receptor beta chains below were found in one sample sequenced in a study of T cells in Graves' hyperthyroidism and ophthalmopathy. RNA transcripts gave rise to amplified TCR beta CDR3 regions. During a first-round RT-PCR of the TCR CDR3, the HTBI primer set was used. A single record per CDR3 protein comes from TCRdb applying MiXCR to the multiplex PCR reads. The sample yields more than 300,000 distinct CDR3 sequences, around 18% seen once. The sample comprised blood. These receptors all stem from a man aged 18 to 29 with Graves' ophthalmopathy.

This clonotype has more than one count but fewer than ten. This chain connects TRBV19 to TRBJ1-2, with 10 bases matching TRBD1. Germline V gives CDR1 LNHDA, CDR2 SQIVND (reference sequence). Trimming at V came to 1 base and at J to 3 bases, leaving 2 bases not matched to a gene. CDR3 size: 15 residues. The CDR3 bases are TGTGCCAGTAGTATAGTAGGGACAGGGGACTATGGCTACACCTTC. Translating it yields CASSIVGTGDYGYTF.

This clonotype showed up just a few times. CDR3 nucleotides: TGTGCCAGCAGGTCCAGGGGCACAGATACGCAGTATTTT. Protein: CASRSRGTDTQYF. The chain has TRBV2 and TRBJ2-3; tentative D call: TRBD1 (5 bases). Trimming shortened V by 6 bases and J by 1 base, and 8 bases separated the two germline ends. In germline, CDR1 is SNHLY, CDR2 FYNNEI. The CDR3 spans 13 residues. Combining the CDR3 with reference TRBV2 and TRBJ2-3 gives the whole variable domain EPEVTQTPSHQVTQMGQEVILRCVPISNHLYFYWYRQILGQKVEFLVSFYNNEISEKSEIFDDQFSVERPDGSNFTLKIRSTKLEDSAMYFCASRSRGTDTQYFGPGTRLTVL.

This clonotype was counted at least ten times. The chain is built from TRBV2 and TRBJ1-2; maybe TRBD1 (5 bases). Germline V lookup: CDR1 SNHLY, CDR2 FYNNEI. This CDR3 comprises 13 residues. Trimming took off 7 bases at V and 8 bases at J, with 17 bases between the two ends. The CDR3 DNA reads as TGTGCCAGCACCGGGGACTACTCGGGCGGCTACACCTTC. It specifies CASTGDYSGGYTF.

For the CDR3, the DNA is TGTGCCAGCAGCCAAGTGGAAGGGATTGGAGCTTTCTTT. Encoded protein: CASSQVEGIGAFF. The J gene is TRBJ1-1, the V gene TRBV14, with D hard to call. Trimming removed 1 base at V and 10 bases at J, with 13 bases between. CDR1 is SGHDN, CDR2 FVKESK, per germline. CDR3 length: 13 residues.

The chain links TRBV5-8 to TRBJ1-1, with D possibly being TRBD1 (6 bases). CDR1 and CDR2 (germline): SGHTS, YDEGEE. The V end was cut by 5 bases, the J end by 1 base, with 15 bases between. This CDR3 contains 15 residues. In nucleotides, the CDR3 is TGTGCCAGCAGTCGGCCGGGACACTCGAACACTGAAGCTTTCTTT. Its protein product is CASSRPGHSNTEAFF.

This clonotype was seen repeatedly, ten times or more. The CDR3 protein is CSARRGIGVNEQFF. As DNA, the CDR3 is TGCAGCGCTCGACGGGGAATCGGGGTCAATGAGCAGTTCTTC. The chain is built from TRBV29-1 and TRBJ2-1; weak D call: TRBD2 (5 bases). The CDR3 is made up of 14 amino acids. The V end lost 7 bases, the J end lost 6 bases, and 19 bases lay between the germline ends. CDR1 and CDR2 from the germline V gene are SQVTM and ANQGSEA.

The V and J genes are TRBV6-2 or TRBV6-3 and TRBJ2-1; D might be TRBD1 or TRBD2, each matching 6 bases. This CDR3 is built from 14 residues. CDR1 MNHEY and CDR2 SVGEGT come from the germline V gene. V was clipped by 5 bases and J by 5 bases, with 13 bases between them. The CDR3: CASSLGGSNNEQFF. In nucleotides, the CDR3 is TGTGCCAGCAGTCTCGGGGGCAGCAACAATGAGCAGTTCTTC.

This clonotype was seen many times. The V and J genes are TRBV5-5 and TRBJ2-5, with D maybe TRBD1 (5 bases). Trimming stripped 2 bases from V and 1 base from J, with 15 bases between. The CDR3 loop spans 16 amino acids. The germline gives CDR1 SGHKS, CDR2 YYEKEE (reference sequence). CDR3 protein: CASSFSQDRLQETQYF. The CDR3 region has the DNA TGTGCCAGCAGCTTTTCACAGGACCGACTCCAAGAGACCCAGTACTTC.